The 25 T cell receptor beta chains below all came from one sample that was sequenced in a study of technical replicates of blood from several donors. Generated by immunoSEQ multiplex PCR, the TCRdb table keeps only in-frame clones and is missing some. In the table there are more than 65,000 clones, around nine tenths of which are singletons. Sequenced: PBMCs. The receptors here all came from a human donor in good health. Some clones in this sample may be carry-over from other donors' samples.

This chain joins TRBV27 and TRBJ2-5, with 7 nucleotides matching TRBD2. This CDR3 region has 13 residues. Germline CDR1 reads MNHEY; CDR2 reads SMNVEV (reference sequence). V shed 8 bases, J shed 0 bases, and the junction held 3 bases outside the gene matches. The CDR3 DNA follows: TGTGCCAGCGCGCTAGCGGACCAAGAGACCCAGTACTTC. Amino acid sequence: CASALADQETQYF.

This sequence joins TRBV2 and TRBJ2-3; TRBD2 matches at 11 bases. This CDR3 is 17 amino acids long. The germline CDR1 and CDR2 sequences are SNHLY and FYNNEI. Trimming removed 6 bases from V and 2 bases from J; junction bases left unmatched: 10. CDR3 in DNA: TGTGCCAGCAGATTAAGACTAGCGGGGTTCTTCACAGATACGCAGTATTTT. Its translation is CASRLRLAGFFTDTQYF.

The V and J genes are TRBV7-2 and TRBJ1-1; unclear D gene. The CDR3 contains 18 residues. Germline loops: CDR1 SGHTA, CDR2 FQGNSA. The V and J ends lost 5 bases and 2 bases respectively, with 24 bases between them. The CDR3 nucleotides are TGTGCCAGCAGCCGGGCCTTGAACCCCGGGGTAAAAAACACTGAAGCTTTCTTT. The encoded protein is CASSRALNPGVKNTEAFF.

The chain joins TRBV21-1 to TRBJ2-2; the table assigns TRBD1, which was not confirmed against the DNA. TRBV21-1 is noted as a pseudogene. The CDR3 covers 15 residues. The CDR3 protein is CASSKVRGLEGQLFF. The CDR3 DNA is TGTGCCAGCAGCAAAGTTAGGGGGCTAGAGGGACAACTGTTTTTT.

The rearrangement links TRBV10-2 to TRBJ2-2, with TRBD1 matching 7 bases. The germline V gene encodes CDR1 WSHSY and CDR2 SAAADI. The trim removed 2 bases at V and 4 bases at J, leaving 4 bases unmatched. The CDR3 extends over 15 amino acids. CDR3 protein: CASSERAGGTGELFF. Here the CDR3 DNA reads TGCGCCAGCAGTGAGCGGGCAGGGGGCACCGGGGAGCTGTTTTTT.

CDR3 coding DNA: TGTGCCAGCAGTTTAGCGGAGGCCGGCAAAAACATTCAGTACTTC. It is translated as CASSLAEAGKNIQYF. The chain couples TRBV6-6 to TRBJ2-4; weak D call: TRBD2 (6 bases). Deletions cut 4 bases from V and 3 bases from J, with 13 bases between. The CDR3 loop spans 15 amino acids. CDR1 and CDR2 (germline): MNHNY, SVGAGI (reference sequence).

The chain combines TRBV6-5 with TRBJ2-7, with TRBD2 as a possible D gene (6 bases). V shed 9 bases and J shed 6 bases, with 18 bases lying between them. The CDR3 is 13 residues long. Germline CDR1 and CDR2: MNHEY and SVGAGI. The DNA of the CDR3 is TGTGCCAGTCAGGACCCCTTGGGGGGCGAGCAGTACTTC. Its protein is CASQDPLGGEQYF.

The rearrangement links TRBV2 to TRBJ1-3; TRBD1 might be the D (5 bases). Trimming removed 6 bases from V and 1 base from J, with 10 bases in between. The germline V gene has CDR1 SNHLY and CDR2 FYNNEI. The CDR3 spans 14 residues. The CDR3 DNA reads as TGTGCCAGCAGCGTACAGGAGTCTGGAAACACCATATATTTT. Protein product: CASSVQESGNTIYF.

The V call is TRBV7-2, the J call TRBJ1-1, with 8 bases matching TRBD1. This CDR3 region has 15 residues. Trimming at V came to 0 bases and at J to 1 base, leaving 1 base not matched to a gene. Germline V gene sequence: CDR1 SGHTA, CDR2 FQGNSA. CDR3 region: CASSLAGTGNTEAFF. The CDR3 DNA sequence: TGTGCCAGCAGCTTAGCTGGGACAGGGAACACTGAAGCTTTCTTT.

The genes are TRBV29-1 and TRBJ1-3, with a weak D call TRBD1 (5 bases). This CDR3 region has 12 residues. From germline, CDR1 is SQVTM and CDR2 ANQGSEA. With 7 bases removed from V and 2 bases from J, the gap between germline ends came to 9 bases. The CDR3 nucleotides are TGCAGCGGATCAGGGCCTGGAAACACCATATATTTT. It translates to CSGSGPGNTIYF.

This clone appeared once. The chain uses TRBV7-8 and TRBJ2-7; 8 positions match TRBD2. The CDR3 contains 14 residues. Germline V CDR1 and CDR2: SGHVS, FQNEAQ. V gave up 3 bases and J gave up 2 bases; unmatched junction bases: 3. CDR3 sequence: CASSFRTSTYEQYF. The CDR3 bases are TGTGCCAGCAGCTTCCGGACTAGCACCTACGAGCAGTACTTC.

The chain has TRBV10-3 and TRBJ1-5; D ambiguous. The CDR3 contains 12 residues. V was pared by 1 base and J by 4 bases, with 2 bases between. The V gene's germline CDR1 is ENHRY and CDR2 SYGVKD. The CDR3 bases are TGTGCCATCAGTGAGTTAAATCAGCCCCAGCATTTT. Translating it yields CAISELNQPQHF.

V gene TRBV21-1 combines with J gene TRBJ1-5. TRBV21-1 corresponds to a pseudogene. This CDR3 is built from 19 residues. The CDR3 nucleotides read TGTGCCAGCAGCCAAACGGGGCTCGGGGGTCACTATAGCAATCAGCCCCAGCATTTT. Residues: CASSQTGLGGHYSNQPQHF.

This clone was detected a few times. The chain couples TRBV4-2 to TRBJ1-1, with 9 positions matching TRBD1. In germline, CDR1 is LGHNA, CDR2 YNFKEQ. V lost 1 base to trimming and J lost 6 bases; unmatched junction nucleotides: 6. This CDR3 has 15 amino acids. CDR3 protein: CASSQGWDRAAEAFF. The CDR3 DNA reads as TGTGCCAGCAGCCAAGGATGGGACAGGGCGGCTGAAGCTTTCTTT.

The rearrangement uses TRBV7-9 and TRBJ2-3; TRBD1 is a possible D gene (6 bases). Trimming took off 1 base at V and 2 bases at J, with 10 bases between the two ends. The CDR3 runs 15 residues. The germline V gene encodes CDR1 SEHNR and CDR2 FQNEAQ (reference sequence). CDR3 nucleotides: TGTGCCAGCAGCTTAGTTAGGACAGTCACAGATACGCAGTATTTT. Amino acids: CASSLVRTVTDTQYF.

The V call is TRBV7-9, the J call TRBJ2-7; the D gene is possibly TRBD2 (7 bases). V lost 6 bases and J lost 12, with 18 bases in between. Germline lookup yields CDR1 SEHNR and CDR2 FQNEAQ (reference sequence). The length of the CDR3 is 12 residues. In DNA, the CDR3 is TGTGCCAGCAGTACCGGGGGGCGACTTTGGTACTTC. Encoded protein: CASSTGGRLWYF.

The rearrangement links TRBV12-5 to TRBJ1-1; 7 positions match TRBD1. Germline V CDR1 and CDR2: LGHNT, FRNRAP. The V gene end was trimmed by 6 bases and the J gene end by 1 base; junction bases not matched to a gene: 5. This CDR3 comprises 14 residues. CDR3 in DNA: TGTGCTAGTGGCTCGTCAGGGGGGAACACTGAAGCTTTCTTT. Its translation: CASGSSGGNTEAFF.

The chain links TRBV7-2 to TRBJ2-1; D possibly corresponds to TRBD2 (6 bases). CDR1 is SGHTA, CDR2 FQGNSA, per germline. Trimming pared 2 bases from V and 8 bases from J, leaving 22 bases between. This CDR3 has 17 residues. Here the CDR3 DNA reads TGTGCCAGCAGCTTAACCAAAGCGGGCCGAGGAAGGTATGAGCAGTTCTTC. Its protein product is CASSLTKAGRGRYEQFF.

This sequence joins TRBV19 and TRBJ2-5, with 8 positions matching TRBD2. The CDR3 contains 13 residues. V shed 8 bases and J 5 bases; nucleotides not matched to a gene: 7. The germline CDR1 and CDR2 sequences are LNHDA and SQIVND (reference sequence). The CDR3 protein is CASSGTRGETQYF. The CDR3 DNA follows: TGTGCCAGTTCCGGGACTAGGGGGGAGACCCAGTACTTC.

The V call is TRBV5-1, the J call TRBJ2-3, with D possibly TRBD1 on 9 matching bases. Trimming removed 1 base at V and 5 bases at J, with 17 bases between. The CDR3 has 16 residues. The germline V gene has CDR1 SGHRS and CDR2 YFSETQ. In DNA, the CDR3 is TGCGCCAGCAGCTTGCTAATAGCGGGACAGGGAGATACGCAGTATTTT. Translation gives CASSLLIAGQGDTQYF.

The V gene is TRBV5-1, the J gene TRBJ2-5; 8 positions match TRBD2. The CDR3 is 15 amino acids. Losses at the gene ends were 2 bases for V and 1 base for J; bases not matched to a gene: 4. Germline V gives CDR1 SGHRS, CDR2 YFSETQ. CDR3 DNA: TGCGCCAGCAGCTTATGGCGGGGGGCCCAAGAGACCCAGTACTTC. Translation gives CASSLWRGAQETQYF.

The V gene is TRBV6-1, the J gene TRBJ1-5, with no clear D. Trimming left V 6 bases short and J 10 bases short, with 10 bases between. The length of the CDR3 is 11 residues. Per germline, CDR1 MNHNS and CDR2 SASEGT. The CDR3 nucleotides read TGTGCCAGCAGCCGAGAAATACCCCAGCATTTT. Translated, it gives CASSREIPQHF.

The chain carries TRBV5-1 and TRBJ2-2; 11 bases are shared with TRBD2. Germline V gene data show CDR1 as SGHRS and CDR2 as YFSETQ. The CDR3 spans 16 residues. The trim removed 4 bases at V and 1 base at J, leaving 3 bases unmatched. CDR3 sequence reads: CASSPGTSGNTGELFF. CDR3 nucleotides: TGCGCCAGCAGCCCGGGGACTAGCGGGAACACCGGGGAGCTGTTTTTT.

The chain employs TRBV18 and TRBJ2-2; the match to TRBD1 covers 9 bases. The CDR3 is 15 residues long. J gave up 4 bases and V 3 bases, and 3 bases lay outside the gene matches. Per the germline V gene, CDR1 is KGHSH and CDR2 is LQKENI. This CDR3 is CASSPPGQGTGELFF. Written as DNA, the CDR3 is TGTGCCAGCTCACCCCCGGGACAGGGCACCGGGGAGCTGTTTTTT.

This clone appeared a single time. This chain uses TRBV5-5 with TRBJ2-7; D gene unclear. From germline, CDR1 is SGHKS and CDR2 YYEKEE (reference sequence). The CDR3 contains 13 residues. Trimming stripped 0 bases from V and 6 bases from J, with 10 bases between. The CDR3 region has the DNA TGTGCCAGCAGCTTGGTTTGGGCAGCCGAGCAGTACTTC. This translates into CASSLVWAAEQYF.